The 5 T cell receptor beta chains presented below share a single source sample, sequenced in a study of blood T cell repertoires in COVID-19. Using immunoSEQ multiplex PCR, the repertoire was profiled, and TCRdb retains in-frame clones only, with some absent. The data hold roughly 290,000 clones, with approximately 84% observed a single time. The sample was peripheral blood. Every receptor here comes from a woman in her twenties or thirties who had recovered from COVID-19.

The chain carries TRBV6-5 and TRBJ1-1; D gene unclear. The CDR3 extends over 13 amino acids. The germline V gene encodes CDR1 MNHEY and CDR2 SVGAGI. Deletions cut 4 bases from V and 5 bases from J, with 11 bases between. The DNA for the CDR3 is TGTGCCAGCAGTTTGCGGGTAACGACTGAAGCTTTCTTT. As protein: CASSLRVTTEAFF.

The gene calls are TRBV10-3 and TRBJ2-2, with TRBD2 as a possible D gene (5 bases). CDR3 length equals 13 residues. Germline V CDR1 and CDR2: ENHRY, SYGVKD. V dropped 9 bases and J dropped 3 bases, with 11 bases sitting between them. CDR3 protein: CAIREEDTGELFF. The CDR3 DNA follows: TGTGCCATTCGCGAGGAGGACACCGGGGAGCTGTTTTTT.

The CDR3 coding sequence is TGTGCCAGCAGCCGGACATTACACACAGATACGCAGTATTTT. It translates to CASSRTLHTDTQYF. The chain has TRBV4-2 and TRBJ2-3; D perhaps matches TRBD1 (5 bases). Germline V lookup: CDR1 LGHNA, CDR2 YNFKEQ. This CDR3 is 14 amino acids long. V was pared by 4 bases and J by 2 bases, with 10 bases between.

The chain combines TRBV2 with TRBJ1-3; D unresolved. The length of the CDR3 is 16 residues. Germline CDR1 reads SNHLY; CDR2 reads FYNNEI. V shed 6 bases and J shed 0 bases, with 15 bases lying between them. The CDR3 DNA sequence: TGTGCCAGCAGAGGGTATGGCGGGAGCTCTGGAAACACCATATATTTT. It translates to CASRGYGGSSGNTIYF.

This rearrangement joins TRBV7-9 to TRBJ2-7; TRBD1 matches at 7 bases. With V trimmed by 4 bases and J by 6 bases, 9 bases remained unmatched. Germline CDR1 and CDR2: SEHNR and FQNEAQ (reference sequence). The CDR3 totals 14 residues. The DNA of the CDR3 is TGTGCCAGCAGCTCAACACAGGGGTTGGGCGAGCAGTACTTC. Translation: CASSSTQGLGEQYF.